What follows are 17 T cell receptor beta chains derived from one specimen sequenced in a study of radiotherapy plus CTLA-4 blockade in lung cancer (dated by TCRdb to between 2018 and 2020). The library was obtained by the immunoSEQ multiplex PCR assay. TCRdb stores this immuneACCESS table with in-frame sequences only. Part of the clones is absent; in the studies checked, under half of the shortfall reflects unresolved V genes, and no reason is known for the rest. This sample gives 40,000 to 60,000 clones in total; 82% of them show up just once. The ten largest clonotypes hold approximately 3.4% of the sample. Sequencing was performed on peripheral blood, taken from a patient treated with radiotherapy plus ipilimumab. These receptors originate from a human donor with non-small cell lung cancer who had stable disease on radiotherapy plus ipilimumab.

The chain carries TRBV6-5 and TRBJ2-5; 11 bases fit TRBD2. Germline loops: CDR1 MNHEY, CDR2 SVGAGI. V dropped 9 bases and J dropped 4; count of bases not matched to a gene: 1. CDR3 length equals 12 residues. This chain's CDR3 is CASGLAGETQYF. The DNA for the CDR3 is TGTGCCAGTGGACTAGCGGGAGAGACCCAGTACTTC.

The rearrangement links TRBV11-2 to TRBJ2-7; the D is unclear. The CDR3 is made up of 16 amino acids. Germline assignment: CDR1 SGHAT and CDR2 FQNNGV. Trimming shortened V by 6 bases and J by 2 bases, and 20 bases separated the two germline ends. The CDR3 loop is CASSPIGGLGPYEQYF. DNA for the CDR3: TGTGCCAGCAGTCCGATCGGCGGCTTAGGTCCCTACGAGCAGTACTTC.

The chain is built from TRBV5-1 and TRBJ2-5; 10 bases match TRBD1. CDR1 SGHRS and CDR2 YFSETQ come from the germline V gene. V trimming: 2 bases; J trimming: 5 bases; junction bases outside the gene matches: 9. The CDR3 is made up of 16 amino acids. The CDR3 DNA reads TGCGCCAGCAGCTTACCCGGGACAGGGGATGGCGAGACCCAGTACTTC. As protein: CASSLPGTGDGETQYF.

The J gene is TRBJ1-2, the V gene TRBV29-1; D is undetermined. CDR3 size: 12 residues. V was shortened by 2 bases and J by 4 bases, with 8 bases between the two germline ends. CDR1 SQVTM and CDR2 ANQGSEA come from the germline V gene. CDR3 sequence: CSVESGIYGYTF. The CDR3 DNA follows: TGCAGCGTTGAATCCGGGATCTATGGCTACACCTTC.

With regard to this clone: One end of the junction is discordant with germline, which a read error may explain. The V and J genes are TRBV6-5 and TRBJ2-2; 7 nucleotides line up with TRBD2. The CDR3 is 15 residues long. Germline V gives CDR1 MNHEY, CDR2 SVGAGI. The CDR3 loop reads CAGSYAEGGTGELFF. The CDR3 DNA is TGTGCCGGCAGTTACGCGGAGGGAGGGACCGGGGAGCTGTTTTTT.

This rearrangement joins TRBV28 to TRBJ2-3; D is ambiguous. Germline assignment: CDR1 MDHEN and CDR2 SYDVKM. V lost 6 bases and J lost 2, with 12 bases in between. This CDR3 has 14 amino acids. The CDR3 bases are TGTGCCAGCAGCCCCACGAGATCCACAGATACGCAGTATTTT. Translation: CASSPTRSTDTQYF. The full variable domain, with the rest looked up from reference TRBV28 and TRBJ2-3, is DVKVTQSSRYLVKRTGEKVFLECVQDMDHENMFWYRQDPGLGLRLIYFSYDVKMKEKGDIPEGYSVSREKKERFSLILESASTNQTSMYLCASSPTRSTDTQYFGPGTRLTVL.

The chain links TRBV28 to TRBJ1-1; 11 bases match TRBD1. CDR1 is MDHEN, CDR2 SYDVKM, per germline. The CDR3 totals 16 residues. Trimming removed 8 bases from V and 4 bases from J; junction bases left unmatched: 12. This chain's CDR3 is CASATLVGTGGTEAFF. In nucleotides, the CDR3 is TGTGCCAGCGCCACCCTCGTAGGGACAGGGGGCACTGAAGCTTTCTTT.

The chain combines TRBV5-1 with TRBJ2-1, with 11 bases aligning to TRBD1. V was pared by 4 bases and J by 9 bases, with 9 bases of the junction left unmatched. Germline V gene sequence: CDR1 SGHRS, CDR2 YFSETQ. This CDR3 comprises 15 residues. The CDR3 DNA follows: TGCGCCAGCAGCAACCGGGACAGGGGGTTCGTTGAGCAGTTCTTC. This encodes CASSNRDRGFVEQFF. Looking up the rest from reference TRBV5-1 and TRBJ2-1 gives the full variable domain: KAGVTQTPRYLIKTRGQQVTLSCSPISGHRSVSWYQQTPGQGLQFLFEYFSETQRNKGNFPGRFSGRQFSNSRSEMNVSTLELGDSALYLCASSNRDRGFVEQFFGPGTRLTVL.

The chain employs TRBV28 and TRBJ1-4, with D unclear. From germline, CDR1 is MDHEN and CDR2 SYDVKM. V gave up 10 bases and J gave up 0 bases, with 12 bases separating them. The CDR3 totals 14 residues. The CDR3 here is CAIRPGTTNEKLFF. CDR3 nucleotides: TGTGCCATCAGACCGGGAACAACTAATGAAAAACTGTTTTTT.

The rearrangement links TRBV28 to TRBJ1-5; 9 bases fit TRBD1. The germline V gene encodes CDR1 MDHEN and CDR2 SYDVKM. J lost 11 bases, V lost 5 bases, and 7 bases had no gene match. The CDR3 covers 13 residues. The CDR3 sequence: CASSGGQGRSQHF. CDR3 coding DNA: TGTGCCAGCAGTGGGGGACAGGGCAGGTCCCAGCATTTT.

The chain has TRBV19 and TRBJ1-1, with 7 nucleotides matching TRBD1. Germline V gene lookup returns CDR1 LNHDA and CDR2 SQIVND (reference sequence). The CDR3 covers 17 residues. V dropped 3 bases and J dropped 1; count of bases not matched to a gene: 11. The CDR3 DNA is TGTGCCAGTAGTATCTCGGGTACAGGGGTCTCGAACACTGAAGCTTTCTTT. Amino acids: CASSISGTGVSNTEAFF.

Only a few counts were recorded for this clone. V is TRBV7-2 and J is TRBJ2-7; 7 bases match TRBD2. Germline values: CDR1 SGHTA, CDR2 FQGNSA. Trimming took 6 bases from V and 1 from J; bases not matched to a gene: 6. This CDR3 contains 14 residues. The CDR3 region is CASSPLADSYEQYF. CDR3 DNA: TGTGCCAGCAGTCCGCTAGCGGATTCCTACGAGCAGTACTTC.

The genes are TRBV6-5 and TRBJ2-7; TRBD2 matches at 12 bases. Germline assignment: CDR1 MNHEY and CDR2 SVGAGI. Unmatched junction bases numbered 3, after V lost 2 bases and J lost 7 bases. CDR3 length equals 14 residues. Written as DNA, the CDR3 is TGTGCCAGCAGTTACCTAGCGGGAGGGCCGGAGCAGTACTTC. Amino acid sequence: CASSYLAGGPEQYF.

The CDR3 bases are TGTGCCAGTAACCCGGGGGGTCGGGGCTCCTACGAGCAGTACTTC. It translates to CASNPGGRGSYEQYF. The chain joins TRBV19 to TRBJ2-7; 7 positions match TRBD2. The CDR3 has 15 amino acids. The ends lost 7 bases at V and 0 bases at J; junction bases unmatched: 9. CDR1 is LNHDA, CDR2 SQIVND, per germline (reference sequence).

The chain joins TRBV6-1 to TRBJ2-1; a possible D gene is TRBD1 (5 bases). The CDR3 contains 14 residues. The germline V and J ends were trimmed by 5 bases and 0 bases, with 8 bases remaining between them. Germline values: CDR1 MNHNS, CDR2 SASEGT. The chain's CDR3 is CASSSDSSYNEQFF. CDR3 coding DNA: TGTGCCAGCAGTTCTGACAGCTCCTACAATGAGCAGTTCTTC.

The chain has TRBV11-2 and TRBJ2-5; perhaps TRBD2 as D (5 bases). V lost 3 bases, J lost 0 bases, and 11 bases lay in between. Germline CDR1 SGHAT, CDR2 FQNNGV. The CDR3 runs 15 residues. In DNA, the CDR3 is TGTGCCAGCAGCTTGGAGGTCGGGTACCAAGAGACCCAGTACTTC. This codes for CASSLEVGYQETQYF.

The chain uses TRBV27 and TRBJ2-1; TRBD2 matches at 12 bases. The V and J ends lost 7 bases and 2 bases, in that order; junction bases with no gene match: 9. Germline CDR1 and CDR2: MNHEY and SMNVEV (reference sequence). The CDR3 consists of 17 residues. The CDR3 loop is CASTRLAGAGAYNEQFF. DNA of the CDR3: TGTGCCAGCACCCGACTAGCGGGAGCGGGGGCCTACAATGAGCAGTTCTTC.